The rows below give T cell receptor beta chains drawn from one sample of a study of spatial heterogeneity in lung cancer. TCRdb passed the 5' RACE reads through MiXCR, listing each CDR3 protein once. Counted here are tens of thousands of distinct CDR3 sequences, more than 15% occurring once; the ten biggest clones make up roughly 6.2%. Sequencing was performed on PBMCs, taken at surgery. The source of these receptors is a male donor with early-stage non-small cell lung cancer. CDR3s include the opening cysteine and the closing phenylalanine or tryptophan. A D gene is named only where the DNA matches it firmly. Size tells how often a clone was seen (once, few, many) or the class of an expanded clone, and some rows leave it out.

abundance: few
v_gene: TRBV6-2/TRBV6-3
j_gene: TRBJ1-2
d_gene: -
CDR3nt: TGTGCCAGCAGTTACTCGAGCCGTCACTCCTATGGCTACACCTTC
CDR3aa: CASSYSSRHSYGYTF

abundance: few
v_gene: TRBV6-2/TRBV6-3
j_gene: TRBJ2-2
d_gene: -
CDR3nt: TGTGCCAGCACCCAACTCCGTGCCCTCCACACCGGGGAGCTGTTTTTT
CDR3aa: CASTQLRALHTGELFF

abundance: few
v_gene: TRBV24-1
j_gene: TRBJ2-3
d_gene: TRBD2
CDR3nt: TGTGCCACCAGTCGAGCGGGGGGACTTACAGATACGCAGTATTTT
CDR3aa: CATSRAGGLTDTQYF

abundance: -
v_gene: TRBV7-6
j_gene: TRBJ2-1
d_gene: TRBD1
CDR3nt: TGTGCCAGCAGCTTAGCCCCTGGACAGGGATCGGGACAGTTCTTC
CDR3aa: CASSLAPGQGSGQFF

abundance: many
v_gene: TRBV4-3
j_gene: TRBJ2-6
d_gene: -
CDR3nt: TGCGCCAGCAGCCAAGCCCCCGGCTCTGGGGCCAACGTCCTGACTTTC
CDR3aa: CASSQAPGSGANVLTF

abundance: -
v_gene: TRBV7-2
j_gene: TRBJ2-3
d_gene: TRBD2
CDR3nt: TGTGCCAGCAGCTTAGCCCGGACTAGCGGGAGCGTTGGGGACAGAACAGATACGCAGTATTTT
CDR3aa: CASSLARTSGSVGDRTDTQYF

abundance: -
v_gene: TRBV19
j_gene: TRBJ2-3
d_gene: TRBD2
CDR3nt: TGTGCCAGTAGTATAGCGGGGGGGCAAGATACGCAGTATTTT
CDR3aa: CASSIAGGQDTQYF

abundance: -
v_gene: TRBV6-2/TRBV6-3
j_gene: TRBJ2-1
d_gene: TRBD2
CDR3nt: TGTGCCAGCAGCCCCGGACTAGCGGGGGTAAATGAGCAGTTCTTC
CDR3aa: CASSPGLAGVNEQFF

abundance: few
v_gene: TRBV23-1
j_gene: TRBJ1-6
d_gene: -
CDR3nt: TGCGCCAGCAGTCAAGCCGTTTCACCCCTCCACTTT
CDR3aa: CASSQAVSPLHF

abundance: few
v_gene: TRBV28
j_gene: TRBJ2-7
d_gene: TRBD1
CDR3nt: TGTGCCAGCAGTTTGACAGGGGCTGGGGTCGAGCAGTACTTC
CDR3aa: CASSLTGAGVEQYF

abundance: few
v_gene: TRBV5-1
j_gene: TRBJ2-7
d_gene: TRBD1
CDR3nt: TGCGCCAGCAGCGTGGAGGCCCGGGACAGGATCCAGTACTTC
CDR3aa: CASSVEARDRIQYF

abundance: few
v_gene: TRBV10-3
j_gene: TRBJ1-2
d_gene: -
CDR3nt: TGTGCCTCCAGTAGGGGGGTCCGGGATGAAGGCTACACCTTC
CDR3aa: CASSRGVRDEGYTF

abundance: many
v_gene: TRBV6-5
j_gene: TRBJ1-4
d_gene: TRBD1
CDR3nt: TGTGCCAGCAGTTACCGACAGGGGGCTGTTTTCGCTAATGAAAAACTGTTTTTT
CDR3aa: CASSYRQGAVFANEKLFF

abundance: few
v_gene: TRBV7-3
j_gene: TRBJ2-6
d_gene: -
CDR3nt: TGTGCCAGCAGCGTAGGGGGATCCGGGGCCAACGTCCTGACTTTC
CDR3aa: CASSVGGSGANVLTF

abundance: -
v_gene: TRBV10-1
j_gene: TRBJ2-5
d_gene: -
CDR3nt: TGCGCCAGCACTCTGATCGGTCGACAAGAGACCCAGTACTTC
CDR3aa: CASTLIGRQETQYF

abundance: few
v_gene: TRBV7-2
j_gene: TRBJ2-3
d_gene: -
CDR3nt: TGTGCCAGCAGCTTACGGGAACGCACAGATACGCAGTATTTT
CDR3aa: CASSLRERTDTQYF

abundance: -
v_gene: TRBV7-8
j_gene: TRBJ2-1
d_gene: TRBD2
CDR3nt: TGTGCCAGCAGCCGGGGGGGCGGGGACTCCCACAATGAGCAGTTCTTC
CDR3aa: CASSRGGGDSHNEQFF

abundance: -
v_gene: TRBV6-1
j_gene: TRBJ2-7
d_gene: -
CDR3nt: TGTGCCAGCAGTGAAGAAAATTGGTCCGAGCAGTACTTC
CDR3aa: CASSEENWSEQYF

abundance: -
v_gene: TRBV6-2/TRBV6-3
j_gene: TRBJ2-5
d_gene: TRBD2
CDR3nt: TGTGCCAGCAGCCCAGGATGGACTAGCGGGGGGGAAGAGACCCAGTACTTC
CDR3aa: CASSPGWTSGGEETQYF

abundance: few
v_gene: TRBV15
j_gene: TRBJ2-3
d_gene: -
CDR3nt: TGTGCCACCAGCACCCGAGCCGGCGGTTCCACAGATACGCAGTATTTT
CDR3aa: CATSTRAGGSTDTQYF

abundance: -
v_gene: TRBV4-3
j_gene: TRBJ2-1
d_gene: -
CDR3nt: TGCGCCAGCAGCCAGGAAACTTCGGGACACCTGAACAATGAGCAGTTCTTC
CDR3aa: CASSQETSGHLNNEQFF

abundance: few
v_gene: TRBV7-6
j_gene: TRBJ1-3
d_gene: TRBD1
CDR3nt: TGTGCCAGCAGCCCACAAACAGGGGCTGGAAACACCATATATTTT
CDR3aa: CASSPQTGAGNTIYF

abundance: many
v_gene: TRBV28
j_gene: TRBJ2-1
d_gene: -
CDR3nt: TGTGCCTCGGGGGTTCCCTTAGAGCAGTTCTTC
CDR3aa: CASGVPLEQFF

abundance: -
v_gene: TRBV27
j_gene: TRBJ2-7
d_gene: -
CDR3nt: TGTGCCAGCAGTTTATCTGGGTTCGGGGGCATTGGCAACGAGCAGTACTTC
CDR3aa: CASSLSGFGGIGNEQYF

abundance: few
v_gene: TRBV4-2
j_gene: TRBJ2-1
d_gene: -
CDR3nt: TGTGCCAGCAGCCAAGTTTGGTTGGGGACCGTTGAGCAGTTCTTC
CDR3aa: CASSQVWLGTVEQFF

abundance: few
v_gene: TRBV30
j_gene: TRBJ2-3
d_gene: -
CDR3nt: TGTGCCTGGAGTGTCACAGATACGCAGTATTTT
CDR3aa: CAWSVTDTQYF

abundance: -
v_gene: TRBV11-2
j_gene: TRBJ2-1
d_gene: TRBD1
CDR3nt: TGTGCCACCAACGCAGGGGGCCTACACAATGAGCAGTTCTTC
CDR3aa: CATNAGGLHNEQFF

abundance: few
v_gene: TRBV6-6
j_gene: TRBJ2-5
d_gene: TRBD1
CDR3nt: TGTGCCAGCAGTTACCAGGGGGAAGAGACCCAGTACTTC
CDR3aa: CASSYQGEETQYF

abundance: many
v_gene: TRBV7-9
j_gene: TRBJ1-5
d_gene: -
CDR3nt: TGTGCCAGCAGCTTTACGGGTCAGCCCCAGCATTTT
CDR3aa: CASSFTGQPQHF

abundance: few
v_gene: TRBV12-3/TRBV12-4
j_gene: TRBJ1-6
d_gene: -
CDR3nt: TGTGCCAGCAGCCGTAATTCACCCCTCCACTTT
CDR3aa: CASSRNSPLHF

abundance: -
v_gene: TRBV11-1
j_gene: TRBJ2-1
d_gene: -
CDR3nt: TGTGTCAGCGGGTCCGATACATCCTACAATGAGCAGTTCTTC
CDR3aa: CVSGSDTSYNEQFF

abundance: many
v_gene: TRBV3-1
j_gene: TRBJ1-1
d_gene: -
CDR3nt: TGTGCCAGCATAGCCCCCGGCTTCGAAGCTTTCTTT
CDR3aa: CASIAPGFEAFF

abundance: -
v_gene: TRBV12-3/TRBV12-4
j_gene: TRBJ1-2
d_gene: -
CDR3nt: TGTGCCAGCGGAAGACCCTATGGCTACACCTTC
CDR3aa: CASGRPYGYTF

abundance: -
v_gene: TRBV2
j_gene: TRBJ2-7
d_gene: -
CDR3nt: TGTGCCAGCAGTGACGGTGGTAGTAGCCACGAGCAGTACTTC
CDR3aa: CASSDGGSSHEQYF

abundance: -
v_gene: TRBV29-1
j_gene: TRBJ2-7
d_gene: -
CDR3nt: TGCAGCGTTGGACTGGCGGGACCCAATTACGAGCAGTACTTC
CDR3aa: CSVGLAGPNYEQYF

abundance: -
v_gene: TRBV29-1
j_gene: TRBJ2-1
d_gene: -
CDR3nt: TGCAGCGTTGTTAAGCAACAGGGCAATGAGCAGTTCTTC
CDR3aa: CSVVKQQGNEQFF

abundance: once
v_gene: TRBV3-1
j_gene: TRBJ2-7
d_gene: -
CDR3nt: TGTGCCAGCAGCCAAGGGGGAGCGGGCCATTACGAGCAGTACTTC
CDR3aa: CASSQGGAGHYEQYF

abundance: many
v_gene: TRBV20-1
j_gene: TRBJ2-5
d_gene: TRBD1
CDR3nt: TGCAGTGCAAGACCCGGGACAGAAAAAGAGACCCAGTACTTC
CDR3aa: CSARPGTEKETQYF

abundance: -
v_gene: TRBV7-8
j_gene: TRBJ2-7
d_gene: -
CDR3nt: TGTGCCAGCAGTCTCGGGGACTGGGGCGGCGAGCAGTACTTC
CDR3aa: CASSLGDWGGEQYF

abundance: many
v_gene: TRBV3-1
j_gene: TRBJ1-1
d_gene: -
CDR3nt: TGTGCCAGCAGCCTGCAGCTGAACACTGAAGCTTTCTTT
CDR3aa: CASSLQLNTEAFF

abundance: many
v_gene: TRBV29-1
j_gene: TRBJ2-2
d_gene: -
CDR3nt: TGCAGCGGGGGGGACAGCGTGGAGCTGTTTTTT
CDR3aa: CSGGDSVELFF

abundance: -
v_gene: TRBV5-4
j_gene: TRBJ2-5
d_gene: -
CDR3nt: TGTGCCAGCAGCCGAATACAGTCCCAAGAGACCCAGTACTTC
CDR3aa: CASSRIQSQETQYF

abundance: many
v_gene: TRBV18
j_gene: TRBJ2-5
d_gene: -
CDR3nt: TGTGCCAGCAGCCCCCAAGAGACCCAGTACTTC
CDR3aa: CASSPQETQYF